This TCR beta chain was sequenced in a study of T cell responses to AZD1222 COVID-19 vaccine. Points from the study as a whole: At baseline, seropositivity was found in only a handful of AZD1222 recipients.

Clones were read by immunoSEQ multiplex PCR, and TCRdb kept only the in-frame ones, dropping some. Seen here are about 120,000 clones, around 87% observed once, and the top ten hold under 3%. This clone showed up just once. Its antigen is unknown. Germline V gene data show CDR1 as LGHDT and CDR2 as YNNKEL (reference sequence). V was pared by 1 base and J by 4 bases, with 10 bases between. The CDR3 runs to 14 residues. This rearrangement joins TRBV3-1 (or the pseudogene TRBV3-2) to TRBJ2-5; D tentatively fits TRBD1 or TRBD2 (5 bases each). The TCR originated in an adult who received the AZD1222 COVID-19 vaccine. The source was peripheral blood, collected 28 days after the second AZD1222 dose. CDR3 protein: CASSQGGNSETQYF. The CDR3 DNA follows: TGTGCCAGCAGCCAAGGGGGGAACTCAGAGACCCAGTACTTC.